This TCR beta chain was sequenced during a study of long-term antiretroviral therapy in people with HIV. Whole-study results and caveats: Following ART, diversity rose but still fell short of transplant donor controls. Pre-ART-expanded clones dominated the repertoire at all time points.

People in the study who had HIV all got their treatment in the United States. Trimming took off 1 base at V and 0 bases at J, with 7 bases between the two ends. This CDR3 has 15 amino acids. Germline CDR1 and CDR2: SGHDN and FVKESK. This clone was seen a few times. The antigen remains undetermined. A v3.0 immunoSEQ assay was performed at survey level. Using immunoSEQ multiplex PCR, the repertoire was profiled, and TCRdb retains in-frame clones only, with some absent. The table includes roughly 20,000 clones, about four fifths detected once. The TCR was taken from a man under 40 with HIV. The chain links TRBV14 to TRBJ2-1; the D is unclear. The sequences come from unsorted PBMCs, collected 1.5 years after starting antiretroviral therapy. The CDR3 DNA reads TGTGCCAGCAGCCAAGTGGTGGACTCCTACAATGAGCAGTTCTTC. Its protein product is CASSQVVDSYNEQFF.